This T cell receptor (beta chain) was recorded in a study of T cells in localized non-small cell lung cancer (dated by TCRdb to 2020 to 2022). Background on the whole study: T cell repertoires of a few hundred early-stage NSCLC patients were analyzed, with tumors being compared against uninvolved tumor-adjacent lungs. The cohort was made up of fewer than 250 treatment-naive NSCLC patients whose localized lung tumors had been resected. A mean age of around 66 years was recorded for the NSCLC patients, of whom roughly 130 were male and around 100 were female.

At diagnosis, tumor, uninvolved tumor-adjacent lung and peripheral blood were collected and then preserved as a mix of FFPE and fresh-frozen material. For TCR repertoire profiling, the blood samples were analyzed as peripheral blood mononuclear cells. The immunoSEQ Assay was used to sequence TCR beta CDR3 regions from DNA. From the authors' description of their analysis: T cell density was computed as TCR beta template counts normalized to usable DNA estimated by amplifying housekeeping genes. The preseqR package was used to estimate richness by extrapolating to 400,000 templates for PBMC samples and to 120,000 templates for tissue samples. Clonality was defined as one minus Pielou's evenness. Tissue-enriched TCRs were identified through differential abundance testing performed on productive amino-acid clonotypes, with a minimum total count of 5 and an alpha of 0.1. The Jaccard Index and the Morisita Overlap Index were used to measure repertoire overlap between compartments. GLIPH grouped TCR beta CDR3s together with public tetramer-defined viral CDR3s, and a viral motif had to include at least three viral sequences and also show V-gene enrichment. What TCRdb holds here is the immuneACCESS table cut down to in-frame rearrangements. Part of the clones is not present; checked against another copy, under half of the missing clones reflect an unresolved V gene, and the others are unexplained. V and J calls and clone size follow that table, whereas D and trimming were derived from the DNA. The sample yields more than 12,000 clones; about 80% were counted once. The ten largest clones take up over 4% of the sample.

Comment on this clone: The clone's antigen remains unknown. No much larger clonotype is one base removed from it; base qualities were not supplied.

From the cysteine through the phenylalanine, the CDR3 covers 16 amino acids. Kept here is only the CDR3 DNA, which spans 48 bases and is read in frame from base 1. Reading the germline V gene gives CDR1 SGDLS and CDR2 YYNGEE. Compared with germline, V lacks 3 bases and J lacks 0 bases; bases without a gene match: 8. Points the paper makes about the study in general: Of the top 100 tumor clones, a median of roughly 56 were detected in paired uninvolved adjacent lung; under 35 were also among that lung's top 100. Higher T cell density in blood was associated with longer overall survival, whereas higher clonality in adjacent lung was associated with shorter survival. Uninvolved tumor-adjacent lung showed the highest T cell clonality, higher than tumor, which suggests more focused antigenic responses in the uninvolved tumor-adjacent lung. Because multi-region tumor sequencing was not performed, intratumor heterogeneity could not be ruled out. Because the study design was exploratory, TCR variables were selected using unadjusted p-values without false-discovery rate correction.

This TCR derives from a female donor at least 60 years old with stage I squamous cell lung carcinoma. The sequence links TRBV9 to TRBJ1-1, with 7 middle bases fitting TRBD1. The material sequenced was peripheral blood, taken before any cancer treatment. CDR3 loop: CASSDGTDFMNTEAFF. The nucleotide sequence is TGTGCCAGCAGCGACGGGACAGACTTCATGAACACTGAAGCTTTCTTT.